This TCR beta chain was identified during a study of T cells after yellow fever vaccination. About the research overall: Fractions of limited cellularity were prepared by means of SMART-Seq v4 Ultra Low Input.

The length of the CDR3 is 11 residues. Between the trimmed V and J ends, which lost 3 bases and 4 bases, there was a span of 6 bases. CDR1 is DFQATT, CDR2 SNEGSKA, per germline (reference sequence). TCRdb ran MiXCR on the 5' RACE reads and lists one entry per CDR3 protein. Seen here are some 100,000 distinct CDR3 sequences, about 6.8% observed once, and the top ten hold 2.5% to 3.5%. General study points: CD4 and CD8 compartments shared a small share of clonotypes, likely from convergent recombination. Repertoires obtained by FACS sorting could include abundant clonotypes that entered as contaminants from the bulk population.

This clonotype was detected many times. Its matching antigen is unknown. The chain recombines TRBV20-1 with TRBJ2-5, with unresolved D. The clonotype was recovered from a young man who received the YFV17D yellow fever vaccine. The sequenced sample was CD4+ T cells sorted from PBMCs, obtained about 41 days after the first yellow fever vaccination. The CDR3 nucleotides read TGCAGTGCTAGTCTAGTAGAGACCCAGTACTTC. It specifies CSASLVETQYF.